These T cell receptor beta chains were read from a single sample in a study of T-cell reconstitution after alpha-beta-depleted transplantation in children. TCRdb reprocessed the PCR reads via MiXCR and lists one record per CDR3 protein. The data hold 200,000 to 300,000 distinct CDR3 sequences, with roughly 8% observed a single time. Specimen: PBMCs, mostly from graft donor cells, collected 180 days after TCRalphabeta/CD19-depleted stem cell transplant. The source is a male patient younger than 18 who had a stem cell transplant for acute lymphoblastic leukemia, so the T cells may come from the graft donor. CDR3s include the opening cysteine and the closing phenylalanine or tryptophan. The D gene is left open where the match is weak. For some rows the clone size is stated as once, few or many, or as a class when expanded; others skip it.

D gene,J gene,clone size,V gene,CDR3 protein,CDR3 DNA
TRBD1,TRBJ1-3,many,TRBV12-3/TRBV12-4,CASSLDRGRAGNTIYF,TGTGCCAGCAGTTTAGACAGGGGGCGAGCTGGAAACACCATATATTTT
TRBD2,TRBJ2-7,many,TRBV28,CASSFRWGQPVGLTSGRYEQYF,TGTGCCAGCAGTTTCAGGTGGGGACAGCCAGTAGGGTTAACTAGCGGGAGATACGAGCAGTACTTC
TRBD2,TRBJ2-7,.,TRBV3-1,CASSRLAQAYEQYF,TGTGCCAGCAGCCGACTAGCCCAAGCCTACGAGCAGTACTTC
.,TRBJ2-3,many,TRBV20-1,CSARIGQRADTQYF,TGCAGTGCTAGAATAGGGCAGCGTGCAGATACGCAGTATTTT
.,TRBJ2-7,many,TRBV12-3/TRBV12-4,CASSRRGSHEQYF,TGTGCCAGCAGTCGGAGAGGGAGCCACGAGCAGTACTTC
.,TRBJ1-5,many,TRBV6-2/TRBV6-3,CASSSSQPQHF,TGTGCCAGCAGCTCCAGTCAGCCCCAGCATTTT
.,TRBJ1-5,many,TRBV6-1,CASSERGVQPQHF,TGTGCCAGCAGTGAAAGGGGGGTCCAGCCCCAGCATTTT
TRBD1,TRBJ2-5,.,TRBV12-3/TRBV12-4,CAFSFGTGRQGYFGTQYF,TGTGCCTTCAGTTTTGGGACTGGGAGACAGGGGTACTTCGGGACCCAGTACTTC
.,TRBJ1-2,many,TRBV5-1,CASSLELGGGGYTF,TGCGCCAGCAGCTTGGAATTAGGAGGTGGTGGCTACACCTTC
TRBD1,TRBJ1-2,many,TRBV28,CASSSIPRGQLGGYTF,TGTGCCAGCAGTTCAATACCCCGGGGACAGCTAGGAGGCTACACCTTC
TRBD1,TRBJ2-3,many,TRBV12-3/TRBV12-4,CASSFNQGTGGTDTQYF,TGTGCCAGCAGTTTCAACCAAGGGACAGGGGGCACAGATACGCAGTATTTT
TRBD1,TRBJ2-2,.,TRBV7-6,CASSFSGDRGLGELFF,TGTGCCAGCAGCTTTTCGGGGGACAGGGGGCTCGGGGAGCTGTTTTTT
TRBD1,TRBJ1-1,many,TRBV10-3,CAIRAQGDTEAFF,TGTGCCATCAGAGCTCAGGGGGACACTGAAGCTTTCTTT
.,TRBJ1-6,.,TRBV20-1,CSAGGRSYNSPLHF,TGCAGTGCCGGTGGGAGATCCTATAATTCACCCCTCCACTTT
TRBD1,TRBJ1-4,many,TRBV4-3,CASSQDPGQGAANEKLFF,TGCGCCAGCAGCCAAGACCCTGGACAGGGGGCTGCTAATGAAAAACTGTTTTTT
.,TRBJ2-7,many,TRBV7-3,CASSLSGGSVYEQYF,TGTGCCAGCAGCTTAAGTGGGGGGTCCGTTTACGAGCAGTACTTC
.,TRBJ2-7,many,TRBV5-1,CASSPQGGPDEQYF,TGCGCCAGCAGCCCCCAGGGCGGCCCTGATGAGCAGTACTTC
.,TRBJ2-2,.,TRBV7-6,CASSLEGGTGEPFF,TGTGCCAGCAGCTTAGAAGGCGGCACCGGGGAGCCGTTTTTT
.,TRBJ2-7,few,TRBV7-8,CASSSRAQGKRSYEQYF,TGTGCCAGCAGCTCTAGGGCACAGGGTAAACGTTCATACGAGCAGTACTTC
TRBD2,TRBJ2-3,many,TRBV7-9,CASSDRTSGTSTDTQYF,TGTGCCAGCAGCGATAGGACTAGCGGGACTAGCACAGATACGCAGTATTTT
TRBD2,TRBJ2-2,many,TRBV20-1,CSARGTIEPTGELFF,TGCAGTGCTCGAGGGACTATAGAACCCACCGGGGAGCTGTTTTTT
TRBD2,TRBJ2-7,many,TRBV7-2,CASNPSGFLGGSGYEQYF,TGTGCCAGCAACCCGAGCGGATTCCTAGGCGGGAGTGGCTACGAGCAGTACTTC
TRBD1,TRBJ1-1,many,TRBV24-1,CATSGQGVTEAFF,TGTGCCACCAGTGGACAGGGAGTAACTGAAGCTTTCTTT
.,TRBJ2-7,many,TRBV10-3,CAISVWDVDSYEQYF,TGTGCCATCAGTGTCTGGGACGTAGACTCCTACGAGCAGTACTTC
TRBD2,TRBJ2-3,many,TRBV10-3,CAIPLAGTDTQYF,TGTGCCATCCCACTAGCGGGCACAGATACGCAGTATTTT
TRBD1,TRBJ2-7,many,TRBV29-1,CSVVRDRVYEQYF,TGCAGCGTGGTCCGGGACAGGGTCTACGAGCAGTACTTC
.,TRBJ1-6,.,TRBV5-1,CASSLGPERRSPLHF,TGCGCCAGCAGCTTGGGGCCTGAAAGGAGGTCACCCCTCCACTTT
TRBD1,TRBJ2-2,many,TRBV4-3,CASSLTGALTGELFF,TGCGCCAGCAGCCTTACAGGGGCACTCACCGGGGAGCTGTTTTTT
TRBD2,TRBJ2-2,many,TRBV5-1,CASSSPGGTDTGELFF,TGCGCCAGCAGCTCCCCGGGGGGTACAGACACCGGGGAGCTGTTTTTT
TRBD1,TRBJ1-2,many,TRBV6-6,CASSPGGNGYTF,TGTGCCAGCAGCCCAGGGGGTAATGGCTACACCTTC
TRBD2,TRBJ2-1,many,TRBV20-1,CSARPLAGPYNEQFF,TGCAGTGCTAGACCTCTAGCGGGCCCATACAATGAGCAGTTCTTC
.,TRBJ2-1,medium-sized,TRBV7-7,CASSLAGAIDEQFF,TGTGCCAGCAGCTTAGCGGGGGCCATAGATGAGCAGTTCTTC
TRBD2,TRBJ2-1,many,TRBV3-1,CASSQGREGEQFF,TGTGCCAGCAGCCAAGGGCGGGAGGGAGAGCAGTTCTTC
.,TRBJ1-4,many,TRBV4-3,CASSQEWGLREKLFF,TGCGCCAGCAGCCAAGAGTGGGGGCTGAGGGAAAAACTGTTTTTT
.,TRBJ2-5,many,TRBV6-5,CASSYQRAQETQYF,TGTGCCAGCAGTTACCAGCGCGCACAAGAGACCCAGTACTTC
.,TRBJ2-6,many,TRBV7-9,CASSLGAASSGANVLTF,TGTGCCAGCAGCTTAGGGGCGGCTTCCTCTGGGGCCAACGTCCTGACTTTC
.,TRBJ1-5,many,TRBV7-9,CASSSWGKDQPQHF,TGTGCCAGCAGCTCCTGGGGAAAGGATCAGCCCCAGCATTTT
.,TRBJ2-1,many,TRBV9,CASSVVGFRGSYNEQFF,TGTGCCAGCAGCGTAGTGGGCTTCCGAGGCTCCTACAATGAGCAGTTCTTC
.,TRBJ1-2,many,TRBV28,CASRISGASYGYTF,TGTGCCAGCAGGATATCGGGAGCTTCCTATGGCTACACCTTC
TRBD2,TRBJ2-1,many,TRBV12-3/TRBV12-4,CASSLGFAGGHKGEQFF,TGTGCCAGCAGTTTAGGGTTTGCGGGGGGGCATAAGGGTGAGCAGTTCTTC
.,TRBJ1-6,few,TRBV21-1,CASRRDRKNSPLHF,TGTGCCAGCCGGAGGGACAGGAAGAATTCACCCCTCCACTTT
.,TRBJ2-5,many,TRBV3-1,CASSPIYQETQYF,TGTGCCAGCAGCCCGATCTACCAAGAGACCCAGTACTTC
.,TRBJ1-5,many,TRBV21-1,CASNPTGWGNNQPQHF,TGTGCCAGCAACCCGACAGGGTGGGGAAATAATCAGCCCCAGCATTTT
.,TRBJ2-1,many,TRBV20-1,CSPGRSSYNEQFF,TGCAGTCCCGGACGGAGCTCCTACAATGAGCAGTTCTTC
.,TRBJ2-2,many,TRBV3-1,CASSQVSGRGTGELFF,TGTGCCAGCAGCCAAGTGTCCGGGAGAGGAACCGGGGAGCTGTTTTTT
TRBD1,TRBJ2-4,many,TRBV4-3,CASSQVDRGDIQYF,TGCGCCAGCAGCCAAGTCGACAGGGGAGACATTCAGTACTTC
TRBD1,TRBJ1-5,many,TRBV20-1,CSARVTGGKGQPQHF,TGCAGTGCTAGGGTAACAGGGGGAAAGGGCCAGCCCCAGCATTTT
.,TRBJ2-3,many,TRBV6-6,CASSGKDTQYF,TGTGCCAGCTCGGGAAAAGATACGCAGTATTTT
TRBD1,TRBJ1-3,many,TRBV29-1,CSVGQGGNTIYF,TGCAGCGTTGGACAGGGGGGAAACACCATATATTTT
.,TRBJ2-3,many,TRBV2,CASSEARDSSYTDTQYF,TGTGCCAGCAGTGAAGCGAGGGACTCCTCTTACACAGATACGCAGTATTTT
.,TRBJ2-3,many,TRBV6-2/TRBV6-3,CASSRTDSLFSTDTQYF,TGTGCCAGCAGTAGGACGGACAGCCTGTTCTCCACAGATACGCAGTATTTT
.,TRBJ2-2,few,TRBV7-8,CASSVTIKGAGELFF,TGTGCCAGCAGCGTCACGATTAAGGGCGCCGGGGAGCTGTTTTTT
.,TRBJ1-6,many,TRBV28,CASSTDSMGDSPLHF,TGTGCCAGCAGCACGGACTCGATGGGGGATTCACCCCTCCACTTT
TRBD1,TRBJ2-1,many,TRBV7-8,CASSLGDRGRSDEQFF,TGTGCCAGCAGCTTAGGGGACAGGGGGCGGAGTGATGAGCAGTTCTTC
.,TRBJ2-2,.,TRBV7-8,CASSSKHHPGVTGELFF,TGTGCCAGCAGCTCCAAGCATCATCCAGGCGTCACCGGGGAGCTGTTTTTT
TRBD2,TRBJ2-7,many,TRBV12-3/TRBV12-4,CASTPAGVHEQYF,TGTGCCAGCACTCCGGCGGGGGTACACGAGCAGTACTTC
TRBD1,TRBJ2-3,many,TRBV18,CASSPGQEPYF,TGTGCCAGCTCGCCTGGACAGGAGCCGTATTTT
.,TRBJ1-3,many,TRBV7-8,CASSLAAGYSGNTIYF,TGTGCCAGCAGCTTAGCGGCGGGTTACTCTGGAAACACCATATATTTT